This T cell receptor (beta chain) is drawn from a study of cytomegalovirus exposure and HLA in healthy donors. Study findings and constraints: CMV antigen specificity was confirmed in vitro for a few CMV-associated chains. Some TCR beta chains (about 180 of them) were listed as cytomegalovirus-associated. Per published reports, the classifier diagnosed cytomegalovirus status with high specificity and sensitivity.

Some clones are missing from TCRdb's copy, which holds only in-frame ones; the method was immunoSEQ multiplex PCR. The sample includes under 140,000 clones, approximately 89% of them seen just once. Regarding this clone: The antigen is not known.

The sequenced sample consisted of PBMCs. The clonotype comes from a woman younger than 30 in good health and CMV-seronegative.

The CDR3 DNA sequence: TGTGCCAGCAGCCCCCCAGGAGGGTATAATTCACCCCTCCACTTT. Translated: CASSPPGGYNSPLHF. This sequence joins TRBV9 and TRBJ1-6; no clear D. CDR3 length: 15 amino acids. Germline values: CDR1 SGDLS, CDR2 YYNGEE. V shed 4 bases and J shed 4 bases, with 12 bases lying between them.